The clone carrying this T cell receptor beta chain was seen at least ten times. Its cognate antigen is unknown. The lymph nodes were axillary draining lymph nodes from breast cancer patients. This sample is drawn from a study of breast tumors, draining lymph nodes, adjacent tissues. General study points: Tumor repertoires ranked between lymph nodes and nontumor tissue in diversity, with V and J gene preferences. Findings are consistent with lymph node origin and intratumoral expansion of most tumor T cells. Tumor and nontumor repertoires were significantly more similar in luminal-like than in basal-like breast cancer.

In TCRdb, the multiplex PCR reads were re-called with MiXCR into one record per CDR3 protein. The sample has fewer than 200,000 distinct CDR3 sequences, 30% to 35% seen once; the top ten hold approximately 4.2%. The receptor was derived from a female donor with breast cancer. Some clones in this sample may be carry-over from other donors' samples. Source material: axillary lymph node tissue.

This chain's CDR3 is CASSYSPGTGREQYF. The CDR3 DNA sequence: TGTGCCAGCAGTTACAGCCCCGGGACAGGTCGCGAGCAGTACTTC. The chain joins TRBV6-6 to TRBJ2-7; TRBD1 agrees at 8 bases. This CDR3 region has 15 residues. V lost 2 bases, J lost 6 bases, and 9 bases stayed unmatched. Germline assignment: CDR1 MNHNY and CDR2 SVGAGI (reference sequence).